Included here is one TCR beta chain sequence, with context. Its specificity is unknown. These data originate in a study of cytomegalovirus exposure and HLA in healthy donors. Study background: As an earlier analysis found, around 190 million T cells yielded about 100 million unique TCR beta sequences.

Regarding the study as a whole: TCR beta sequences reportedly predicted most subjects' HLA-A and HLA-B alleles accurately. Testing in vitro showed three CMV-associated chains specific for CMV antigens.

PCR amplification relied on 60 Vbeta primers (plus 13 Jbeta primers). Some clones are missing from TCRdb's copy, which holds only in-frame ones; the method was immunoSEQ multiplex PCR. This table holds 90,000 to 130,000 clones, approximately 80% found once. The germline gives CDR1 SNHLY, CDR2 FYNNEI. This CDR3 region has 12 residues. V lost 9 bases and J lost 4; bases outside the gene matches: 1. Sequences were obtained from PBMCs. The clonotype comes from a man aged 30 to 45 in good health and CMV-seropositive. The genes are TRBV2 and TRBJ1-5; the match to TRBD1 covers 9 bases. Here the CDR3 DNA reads TGTGCCAGTGGACAGGGGAATCAGCCCCAGCATTTT. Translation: CASGQGNQPQHF.